The next 6 T cell receptor beta chains were all read from a single sample in a study of blood T cell repertoires in COVID-19. The table came from immunoSEQ multiplex PCR; TCRdb's copy has only in-frame clones and leaves some out. The sample records some 150,000 clones, 80% being singletons. The sequencing input was peripheral blood. These receptors were collected from a man aged 60 to 69 with acute or convalescent COVID-19.

The genes are TRBV7-2 and TRBJ2-7; 9 nucleotides align to TRBD1. In germline, CDR1 is SGHTA, CDR2 FQGNSA. Unmatched junction bases numbered 8, after V lost 0 bases and J lost 5 bases. The CDR3 has 16 amino acids. CDR3 protein: CASSLAPGQGKDEQYF. CDR3 nucleotides: TGTGCCAGCAGCTTAGCCCCGGGACAGGGAAAGGACGAGCAGTACTTC.

This chain joins TRBV2 and TRBJ1-2, with D hard to call. V lost 3 bases to trimming and J lost 2 bases, with 7 bases between them. CDR3 length: 13 residues. Germline V gene sequence: CDR1 SNHLY, CDR2 FYNNEI. CDR3 DNA: TGTGCCAGCAGTGATGGCAGGAACTATGGCTACACCTTC. As protein: CASSDGRNYGYTF.

The V gene is TRBV7-2, the J gene TRBJ2-1; D uncertain. This CDR3 contains 12 residues. V lost 1 base and J 10 bases, leaving 8 bases between the germline ends. Germline V gene data show CDR1 as SGHTA and CDR2 as FQGNSA. The CDR3 DNA follows: TGTGCCAGCAGCTTAGGAAGACAAGAGCAGTTCTTC. It is translated as CASSLGRQEQFF.

This rearrangement joins TRBV5-1 to TRBJ1-1; D unresolved. The CDR3 is 12 residues long. Looked up from germline, CDR1 is SGHRS and CDR2 is YFSETQ. Between the trimmed V and J ends, which lost 4 bases and 8 bases, there was a span of 12 bases. CDR3 sequence: CASSIGGPEAFF. The CDR3 DNA reads as TGCGCCAGCAGCATCGGAGGGCCCGAAGCTTTCTTT.

This clone appeared a few times. The V gene is TRBV6-2 or TRBV6-3, the J gene TRBJ2-1, with 15 bases aligning to TRBD2. CDR3 length: 19 residues. Germline V CDR1 and CDR2: MNHEY, SVGEGT. The V segment lost 4 bases and the J segment 9 bases; nucleotides outside the gene matches: 16. CDR3 region: CASSSPGLAGGPRVGEQFF. CDR3 in DNA: TGTGCCAGCAGTTCTCCCGGACTAGCGGGAGGGCCTCGGGTCGGTGAGCAGTTCTTC.

The genes are TRBV27 and TRBJ1-1; a possible D gene is TRBD1 (6 bases). V gave up 5 bases and J gave up 0 bases, with 13 bases separating them. This CDR3 spans 15 amino acids. Germline V lookup: CDR1 MNHEY, CDR2 SMNVEV (reference sequence). This chain's CDR3 is CASSEQGAMNTEAFF. DNA for the CDR3: TGTGCCAGCAGTGAACAGGGTGCTATGAACACTGAAGCTTTCTTT.